In its sample, the clone carrying this T cell receptor beta chain was seen once. Its antigen is not known. TCRdb's table, derived via immunoSEQ multiplex PCR, lists solely in-frame clones and lacks some. The sample yields roughly 120,000 clones, 90% seen once. Regarding time point: week 11, during vaccination. With topical imiquimod, each dose of the vaccine consisted of 300 ug of mutant IDH1 20-mer peptide. This sample is part of a study of a mutant IDH1 vaccine in newly diagnosed glioma. Study details: Pretreatment consisted of radiotherapy, temozolomide, or both, with most receiving both.

Trimming removed 5 bases from V and 5 bases from J; junction bases left unmatched: 2. Per germline, CDR1 SQVTM and CDR2 ANQGSEA. The CDR3 has 12 amino acids. The sequencing here drew on PBMCs, taken from a glioma patient whose treatment included an IDH1 peptide vaccine. V and J are TRBV29-1 and TRBJ2-5; 10 bases agree with TRBD1. The origin of this receptor is a woman aged 45 to 65 with glioma. This CDR3 reads CSVRTGGETQYF. The CDR3 nucleotides are TGCAGCGTTCGGACAGGGGGGGAGACCCAGTACTTC.